This T cell receptor (beta chain) comes out of a study of spatial heterogeneity in lung cancer. About the research overall: In the raw reads, each unique TCR and UMI combination was present more than ten times on average. Study observations and caveats: The study found ubiquitous expanded tumor TCRs in blood more at resection than follow-up.

This clonotype was counted only a few times. Its antigen remains unidentified. Time point meaning: sample taken at primary tumor resection. Unsorted tumor, nontumor lung tissue or cryopreserved PBMC supplied the whole RNA. A total of around 72 untreated early-stage non-small cell lung cancer patients served as donors. A unique molecular identifier was carried by every single TCR cDNA molecule. TCRdb processed the 5' RACE reads anew with MiXCR; each CDR3 protein has one entry. The sample contains just over 4,000 distinct CDR3 sequences, about a sixth of which appear only once. Per germline, CDR1 SQVTM and CDR2 ANQGSEA. The junction had 12 bases not matched to a gene; V was cut back by 8 bases and J by 6 bases. The length of the CDR3 is 15 residues.

The chain is built from TRBV29-1 and TRBJ2-1; 11 bases align to TRBD1. The sequenced sample was PBMCs, obtained at surgery. The clonotype was recovered from a male donor with early-stage non-small cell lung cancer. CDR3 DNA sequence: TGCAGCTGGACTAATACCGGGACAGGGGGCAATGAGCAGTTCTTC. This gives the protein CSWTNTGTGGNEQFF.